One TCR beta chain is described in this entry. This clone was seen once. The antigen it binds to is not known. No quality values exist for individual bases; no much larger clone is one base distant. In the ViraFEST assay, PBMC were stimulated with viral peptide pools, and antigen-specific CD4+ T cell clonotypes were then identified by expansion using TCR sequencing. After less than 13 days of culture, CD4+ T cells were isolated with the EasySep CD4+ T cell isolation kit. Convalescent patients had PCR-confirmed SARS-CoV-2 infection between March and December 2020, before Alpha, Beta and Delta variants emerged in the United States. Around 2.1 million PBMC per well were cultured with approximately 10 ug/ml peptides in IMDM containing approximately 4.7% human AB serum, around 10 IU/ml IL-2 and gentamicin. On days 3 and 7, half of the culture medium was replaced with fresh IL-2-containing medium. Each peptide stimulation condition was cultured in triplicate wells unless otherwise noted. Using Ficoll-Paque Plus gradient centrifugation, PBMC were separated from whole blood and then either used fresh or cryopreserved at -140C. The QIAamp micro DNA kit was used to extract genomic DNA from the cultured CD4+ T cells.

Receptor amplification or capture employed the immunoSEQ multiplex PCR assay. DNA from the cultured, isolated CD4+ T cells was subjected to TCR beta CDR3 sequencing. As for the original processing: Non-productive TCR sequences were discarded, and reads were trimmed to the CDR3 region, with only CDR3s of 7 or more amino acids retained. The MANAFEST web app was used to pick out antigen-specific clonotypes by comparing their expansion in peptide wells with that in reference cultures. To be called positive, a clone needed expansion at FDR<0.05 compared with the reference and with all other wells, an odds ratio greater than 5, and a frequency greater than 0.1% in two replicate wells. Clonotypes significantly expanded in SARS-CoV-2 spike wells and in at least one common cold coronavirus spike condition were defined as cross-reactive. CDR3 similarity was assessed by Levenshtein distance with the stringdist R package, and unrooted trees were built with ape in R 3.6.1. TCRdb stores this immuneACCESS table with in-frame sequences only. Part of the clones is absent; in the studies checked, under half of the shortfall reflects unresolved V genes, and no reason is known for the rest. V and J calls and clone size are given by that table; D and trimming were obtained from the DNA. For this sample there are tens of thousands of clones; approximately 70% appear just once. The ten largest make up less than 35% of the sample.

The germline V gene encodes CDR1 MNHNY and CDR2 SVGAGI (reference sequence). The CDR3 numbers 16 residues from cysteine through phenylalanine. The sequence is cut down to CDR3 DNA, 48 bases in frame from base 1. V has 2 bases trimmed and J has 1 base trimmed; junction bases matching no gene number 7. The data were obtained in a study of vaccination effects on CD4 cells after COVID-19 (dated by TCRdb to 2022 to 2024). For the wider study: Each participant received two doses of an mRNA SARS-CoV-2 vaccine, either BNT162b2 or mRNA-1273. In two convalescent patients, pre-vaccine samples were collected 16 days and one week ahead of the first dose, 142 and 148 days after COVID-19 diagnosis. A total of some eleven COVID-19 convalescent patients and several SARS-CoV-2-naive healthy vaccine recipients were included in the full study. SARS-CoV-2 spike-specific CD4+ TCR repertoires were compared before and after mRNA vaccination in COVID-19 convalescent patients and in infection-naive vaccine recipients. Cultures from other donors in the study were sequenced using the Oncomine TCR Beta short-read assay on an Illumina iSeq 100. What the study reported, not specific to this receptor: At late post-vaccination timepoints, both infection-induced and vaccine-induced clones showed marked clonal contraction, consistent with waning T cell responses. In convalescent patients, the post-vaccine spike-reactive repertoire consisted mainly of new vaccine-induced clones, largely distinct from infection-induced clones. Only a small number of convalescent patients were included, and no early post-infection timepoints were available, which limited the study.

This receptor was obtained from a human donor who had a prior SARS-CoV-2 infection. This sequence uses TRBV6-6 and TRBJ1-1; TRBD1 aligns with 7 central bases. The source was CD4+ T cells from PBMCs cultured with a peptide pool, collected before COVID-19 vaccination. The CDR3 has the sequence CASSYGDRNKNTEAFF. The sequenced DNA is TGTGCCAGCAGTTACGGGGACAGAAATAAGAACACTGAAGCTTTCTTT.